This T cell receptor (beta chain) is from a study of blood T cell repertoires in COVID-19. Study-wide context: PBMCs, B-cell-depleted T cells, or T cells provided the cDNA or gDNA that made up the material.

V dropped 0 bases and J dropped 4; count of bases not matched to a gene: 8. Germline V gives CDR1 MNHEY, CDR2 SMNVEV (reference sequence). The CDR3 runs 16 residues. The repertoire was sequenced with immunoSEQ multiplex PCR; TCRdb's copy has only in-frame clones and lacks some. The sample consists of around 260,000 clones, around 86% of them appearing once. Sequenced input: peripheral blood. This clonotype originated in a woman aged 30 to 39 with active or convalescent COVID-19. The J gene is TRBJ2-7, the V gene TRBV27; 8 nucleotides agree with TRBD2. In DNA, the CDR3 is TGTGCCAGCAGTTTATCCGTGGCGGGGGGCCATTACGAGCAGTACTTC. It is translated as CASSLSVAGGHYEQYF.